This T cell receptor beta chain stems from a study of blood T cell repertoires in COVID-19. As for the study in general: Sites across the United States, Italy and Spain contributed samples from acute and convalescent COVID-19. T cells, B-cell-depleted T cells, or PBMCs supplied cDNA or gDNA.

Per the original data handling: Estimation of nucleated cell counts relied on the amplification of reference gene primers. Libraries were prepared by immunoSEQ multiplex PCR; TCRdb keeps only in-frame clonotypes and omits some of them. The V and J calls and clone size were taken over from that table, and D and trimming were inferred from the DNA. The sample contains 110,000 to 150,000 clones, about 86% of which appear only once. Germline values: CDR1 MNHNS, CDR2 SASEGT. Trimming shortened V by 0 bases and J by 0 bases, and 6 bases separated the two germline ends. The CDR3 loop spans 15 amino acids. The sample comprised peripheral blood. The chain employs TRBV6-1 and TRBJ1-5; D is unresolved. The sequence came from a human donor in a cohort sampled during active COVID-19. The CDR3 here is CASSEASYSNQPQHF. CDR3 in DNA: TGTGCCAGCAGTGAAGCAAGCTATAGCAATCAGCCCCAGCATTTT.